The rows below give T cell receptor beta chains drawn from one sample of a study of beta chain features in type 1 diabetes. TCRdb's table, derived via immunoSEQ multiplex PCR, lists solely in-frame clones and lacks some. Of about 160,000 clones in the sample, roughly 7.1% were seen once. The specimen was central memory CD4+ T cells from blood. Receptor source: a woman aged 40 to 50 with type 1 diabetes. CDR3s include the opening cysteine and the closing phenylalanine or tryptophan.

TRBJ2-1 | TRBV5-4 | CASSRDRGYSYNEQFF
TRBJ1-5 | TRBV30 | CAWSPQGDQPQHF
TRBJ1-2 | TRBV28 | CASSRGGTYGYTF
TRBJ2-1 | TRBV25-1 | CASSDSSRNEQFF
TRBJ2-7 | TRBV5-8 | CASSLDGQGAWEQYF
TRBJ2-6 | TRBV7-9 | CASSRLTGAGANVLTF
TRBJ1-5 | TRBV6-1 | CASAAVNQPQHF
TRBJ1-2 | TRBV28 | CASRLTGVGYTF
TRBJ1-2 | TRBV5-1 | CASSFGAAYGYTF
TRBJ1-1 | TRBV14 | CASAQGLNTEAFF
TRBJ2-7 | TRBV4-3 | CASSQDSQRGDLFSEQYF
TRBJ2-7 | TRBV4-2 | CASSPPEGRGLSEQYF
TRBJ1-5 | TRBV5-1 | CASSPVGGGNQPQHF
TRBJ2-5 | TRBV18 | CASSQETSAKTQYF
TRBJ1-2 | TRBV9 | CASSLYDTSNYGYTF
TRBJ1-2 | TRBV27 | CASSMRQGIYGYTF
TRBJ1-2 | TRBV27 | CASSQAGTGVYGYTF
TRBJ2-1 | TRBV7-9 | CASKRQGFSYNEQFF
TRBJ2-7 | TRBV28 | CASSFGGGAYEQYF
TRBJ1-2 | TRBV7-2 | CASSLADSGGYTF
TRBJ1-1 | TRBV19 | CATAEKTGYTEAFF
TRBJ2-5 | TRBV25-1 | CASSSGGATQYF
TRBJ2-1 | TRBV4-3 | CASSQTVTSGGPSSYNEQFF
TRBJ2-5 | TRBV7-9 | CASSPPYRVGETQYF
TRBJ2-1 | TRBV20-1 | CSARDSLEQFF
TRBJ2-1 | TRBV7-2 | CASSMLAGVNNEQFF
TRBJ2-5 | TRBV7-2 | CASSPSQGGQETQYF
TRBJ1-2 | TRBV9 | CASSARFLQGPANYGYTF
TRBJ2-1 | TRBV25-1 | CASSTRGLAGSSYNEQFF
TRBJ2-2 | TRBV6-1 | CASSENEAGELFF
TRBJ1-1 | TRBV6-6 | CASIIREANTEAFF
TRBJ1-1 | TRBV30 | CAWSPSDRGNTEAFF
TRBJ2-1 | TRBV7-3 | CASSPWTGDEQFF